This T cell receptor (beta chain) was identified during a study of cytomegalovirus exposure and HLA in healthy donors. A note on this clone: Its cognate antigen is unknown.

Findings of the study overall: Testing in vitro showed three CMV-associated chains specific for CMV antigens. Equally common other TCR beta chains were less clonally expanded than HLA-associated ones, a later analysis found.

13 Jbeta primers and 60 Vbeta primers were used for the PCR. Some clones are missing from TCRdb's copy, which holds only in-frame ones; the method was immunoSEQ multiplex PCR. This table holds some 80,000 clones, about 79% found once. This CDR3 has 18 amino acids. Trimming pared 2 bases from V and 0 bases from J, leaving 14 bases between. Germline V lookup: CDR1 MNHEY, CDR2 SMNVEV (reference sequence). Sequencing input: PBMCs. The V and J genes are TRBV27 and TRBJ2-6; TRBD1 might be the D (6 bases). This clonotype originated in a man between 40 and 49 years old in good health and CMV-seronegative. The CDR3 sequence is CASSLRTESYSGANVLTF. In DNA form, the CDR3 reads TGTGCCAGCAGTTTAAGGACAGAATCCTACTCTGGGGCCAACGTCCTGACTTTC.